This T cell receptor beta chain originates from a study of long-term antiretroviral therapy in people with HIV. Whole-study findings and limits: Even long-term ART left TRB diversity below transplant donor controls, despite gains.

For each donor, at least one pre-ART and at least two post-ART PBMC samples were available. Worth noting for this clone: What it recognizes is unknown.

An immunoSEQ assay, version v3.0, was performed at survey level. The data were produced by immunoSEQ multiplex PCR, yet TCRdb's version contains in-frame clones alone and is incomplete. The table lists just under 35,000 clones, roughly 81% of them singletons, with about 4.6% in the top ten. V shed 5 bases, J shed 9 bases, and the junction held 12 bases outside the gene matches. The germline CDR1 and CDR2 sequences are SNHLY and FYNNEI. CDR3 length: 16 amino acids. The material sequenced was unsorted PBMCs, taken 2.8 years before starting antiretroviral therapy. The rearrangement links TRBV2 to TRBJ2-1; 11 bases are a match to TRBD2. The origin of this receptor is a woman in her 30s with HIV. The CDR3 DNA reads TGTGCCAGCAGTCACAAAACTAGCGGGGGTTCCGGTGAGCAGTTCTTC. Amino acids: CASSHKTSGGSGEQFF.